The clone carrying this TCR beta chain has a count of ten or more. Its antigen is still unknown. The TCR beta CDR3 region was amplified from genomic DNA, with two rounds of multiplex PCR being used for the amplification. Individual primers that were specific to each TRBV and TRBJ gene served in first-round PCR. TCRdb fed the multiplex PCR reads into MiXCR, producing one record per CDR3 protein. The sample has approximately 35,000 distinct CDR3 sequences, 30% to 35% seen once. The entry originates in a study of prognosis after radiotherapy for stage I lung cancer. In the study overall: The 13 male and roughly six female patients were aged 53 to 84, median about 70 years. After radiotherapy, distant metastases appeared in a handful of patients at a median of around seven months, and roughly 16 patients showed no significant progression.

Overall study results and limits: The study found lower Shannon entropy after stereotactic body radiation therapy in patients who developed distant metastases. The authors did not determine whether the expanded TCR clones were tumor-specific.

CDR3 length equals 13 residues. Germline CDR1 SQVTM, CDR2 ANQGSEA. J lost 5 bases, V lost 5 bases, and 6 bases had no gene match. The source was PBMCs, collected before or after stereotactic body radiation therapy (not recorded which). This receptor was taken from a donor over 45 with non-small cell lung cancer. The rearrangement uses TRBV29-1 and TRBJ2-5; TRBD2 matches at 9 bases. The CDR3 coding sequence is TGCAGCGTTCAAGCGGGGGGTCAGGAGACCCAGTACTTC. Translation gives CSVQAGGQETQYF.